The 22 T cell receptor beta chains listed next were all sequenced from one sample in a study of T cell responses to AZD1222 COVID-19 vaccine. Using immunoSEQ multiplex PCR, the repertoire was profiled, and TCRdb retains in-frame clones only, with some absent. The sample has roughly 150,000 clones, around nine tenths seen once. This material consisted of peripheral blood, taken on day 0 of AZD1222 vaccination. The receptor set was obtained from an adult in good health.

The chain links TRBV12-3 or TRBV12-4 to TRBJ2-3; D is possibly TRBD2 (6 bases). The CDR3 extends over 13 amino acids. V lost 6 bases and J 6 bases, leaving 13 bases between the germline ends. CDR3 sequence: CASSLAGPDTQYF. In DNA, the CDR3 is TGTGCCAGCAGCCTGGCGGGGCCGGATACGCAGTATTTT.

This clone was seen a single time. The chain combines TRBV6-5 with TRBJ1-5; the match to TRBD1 covers 9 bases. The CDR3 runs to 15 residues. Per germline, CDR1 MNHEY and CDR2 SVGAGI. V was pared by 5 bases and J by 2 bases, with 4 bases of the junction left unmatched. Here the CDR3 reads CASSPRTGGNQPQHF. The CDR3 coding sequence is TGTGCCAGCAGTCCCCGGACAGGGGGCAATCAGCCCCAGCATTTT.

This sequence joins TRBV21-1 and TRBJ1-5; whether TRBD1, the table's D call, matches the DNA was not checked. TRBV21-1 has pseudogene status. This CDR3 has 19 residues. The CDR3 nucleotides read TGTGCCAGCAGCGCGCACCGGGACAGAATTTATTTTAGCAATCAGCCCCAGCATTTT. It is translated as CASSAHRDRIYFSNQPQHF.

The rearrangement uses TRBV2 and TRBJ2-7; D is possibly TRBD1 (5 bases). Per the germline V gene, CDR1 is SNHLY and CDR2 is FYNNEI. The CDR3 has 10 amino acids. V lost 11 bases and J lost 12, with 17 bases in between. In nucleotides, the CDR3 is TGTGCCTGTCTAGGGGCCCGTACGTACTTC. This translates into CACLGARTYF. Complete variable domain (other parts from reference TRBV2 and TRBJ2-7): EPEVTQTPSHQVTQMGQEVILRCVPISNHLYFYWYRQILGQKVEFLVSFYNNEISEKSEIFDDQFSVERPDGSNFTLKIRSTKLEDSAMYFCACLGARTYFGPGTRLTVT.

This clone appeared once. The V call is TRBV2, the J call TRBJ1-3; unclear D gene. The germline V and J ends were trimmed by 2 bases and 4 bases, with 24 bases remaining between them. The CDR3 is made up of 19 amino acids. CDR1 and CDR2 (germline): SNHLY, FYNNEI. The CDR3: CASSERRRWSEDDGNTIYF. The CDR3 coding sequence is TGTGCCAGCAGTGAAAGACGTAGGTGGTCGGAAGATGACGGAAACACCATATATTTT.

V gene TRBV28 combines with J gene TRBJ2-7; D is undetermined. CDR3 size: 14 residues. Trimming shortened V by 1 base and J by 0 bases, and 7 bases separated the two germline ends. Germline V gene data show CDR1 as MDHEN and CDR2 as SYDVKM. Here the CDR3 reads CASSLYSFSYEQYF. CDR3 coding DNA: TGTGCCAGCAGTTTATACAGCTTCTCCTACGAGCAGTACTTC.

The genes are TRBV5-6 and TRBJ1-2; D unclear. In germline, CDR1 is SGHDT, CDR2 YYEEEE. The V end lost 4 bases, the J end lost 10 bases, and 14 bases lay between the germline ends. The CDR3 has 12 residues. In DNA, the CDR3 is TGTGCCAGCAGCCTGGGAGGGTTGGACTACACCTTC. Its translation: CASSLGGLDYTF.

The chain employs TRBV5-5 and TRBJ2-7; 11 positions agree with TRBD2. There are 13 residues in the CDR3. Germline-derived CDR1 and CDR2 are SGHKS and YYEKEE (reference sequence). CDR3 nucleotides: TGTGCCAGCAGCCCTTACGGTAGCGGGGGGGCCAATGTC. It codes for CASSPYGSGGANV.

V usage is TRBV10-3 and J usage is TRBJ1-2, with D uncertain. The germline V and J ends were trimmed by 2 bases and 8 bases, with 15 bases remaining between them. The CDR3 length is 14 residues. The V gene's germline CDR1 is ENHRY and CDR2 SYGVKD. For the CDR3, the DNA is TGTGCCATCAGTGAGCCCTCTGGTGTGGTAGGCTACACCTTC. Protein product: CAISEPSGVVGYTF.

This clone was seen once. The chain employs TRBV27 and TRBJ1-1, with D possibly matching TRBD1 (5 bases). V was trimmed by 4 bases and J by 2 bases, leaving 14 bases between them. Germline-derived CDR1 and CDR2 are MNHEY and SMNVEV (reference sequence). This CDR3 has 15 amino acids. CDR3 coding DNA: TGTGCCAGCAGTTCGGGACCCCGAGGAAACACTGAAGCTTTCTTT. Translated: CASSSGPRGNTEAFF.

This clone has a single count. CDR3 DNA: TGTGCCAGCAGTGCCGGTTCGGGGGAGCAGTACTTC. It is translated as CASSAGSGEQYF. The V gene is TRBV25-1, the J gene TRBJ2-7, with a tentative D call TRBD2 (5 bases). Trimming left V 4 bases short and J 7 bases short, with 11 bases between. Germline V gives CDR1 MGHDK, CDR2 SYGVNS. The CDR3 length is 12 residues.

The chain is built from TRBV7-8 and TRBJ2-7; 9 bases agree with TRBD1. The V segment lost 1 base and the J segment 3 bases; nucleotides outside the gene matches: 1. CDR3 length: 14 residues. CDR1 is SGHVS and CDR2 is FQNEAQ in the germline V gene. The CDR3 loop is CASSLDRGLYEQYF. The CDR3 bases are TGTGCCAGCAGCTTAGACAGGGGGCTCTACGAGCAGTACTTC.

The V gene is TRBV11-3, the J gene TRBJ2-1; D unresolved. Germline V gene data show CDR1 as SGHNT and CDR2 as YENEEA. This CDR3 spans 13 amino acids. V lost 2 bases to trimming and J lost 6 bases, with 8 bases between them. CDR3 coding DNA: TGTGCCAGCAGCTTATTACCAGCCAATGAGCAGTTCTTC. Translated, it gives CASSLLPANEQFF.

The chain is built from TRBV14 and TRBJ2-3, with unresolved D. V was cut by 2 bases and J by 1 base, with 10 bases left in between. Germline loops: CDR1 SGHDN, CDR2 FVKESK. This CDR3 spans 15 amino acids. The DNA of the CDR3 is TGTGCCAGCAGCCAAAGAAAGGGTCGCACAGATACGCAGTATTTT. Amino acid sequence: CASSQRKGRTDTQYF.

The gene calls are TRBV15 and TRBJ1-6; D uncertain. V was clipped by 1 base and J by 10 bases, with 11 bases between them. This CDR3 comprises 14 residues. Per the germline V gene, CDR1 is LNHNV and CDR2 is YYDKDF (reference sequence). CDR3 in amino acids: CATSRGGGESPLHF. The CDR3 nucleotides read TGTGCCACCAGCAGAGGGGGTGGGGAGTCACCCCTCCACTTT.

The gene calls are TRBV7-6 and TRBJ2-3; no clear D. The CDR3 sequence is 12 residues long. V was pared by 3 bases and J by 5 bases, with 6 bases between. Germline CDR1 SGHVS, CDR2 FNYEAQ. CDR3 in DNA: TGTGCCAGCAGCTTTTGGGGAGATACGCAGTATTTT. Its translation is CASSFWGDTQYF.

The rearrangement uses TRBV6-6 and TRBJ2-7, with a weak D call TRBD1 (5 bases). The CDR3 spans 14 residues. Germline V lookup: CDR1 MNHNY, CDR2 SVGAGI (reference sequence). Trimming stripped 7 bases from V and 7 bases from J, with 20 bases between. CDR3 residues: CASKQTGGEEEQYF. In DNA, the CDR3 is TGTGCCAGCAAACAAACAGGCGGCGAAGAGGAGCAGTACTTC.

This CDR3 reads CASSQTGFREKLFF. Here the CDR3 DNA reads TGTGCCAGCAGCCAGACAGGGTTTCGTGAAAAACTGTTTTTT. The J gene is TRBJ1-4, the V gene TRBV5-4; 7 bases align to TRBD1. The germline CDR1 and CDR2 sequences are SGHNT and YYREEE (reference sequence). The CDR3 is made up of 14 amino acids. V was clipped by 4 bases and J by 7 bases; unmatched bases: 7.

This clone came up a few times. The chain links TRBV25-1 to TRBJ2-2; D is ambiguous. V was shortened by 4 bases and J by 7 bases, with 4 bases between the two germline ends. The germline gives CDR1 MGHDK, CDR2 SYGVNS. The CDR3 has 11 amino acids. The CDR3 region has the DNA TGTGCCAGCAGTGTGGGCGGGGAGCTGTTTTTT. Its protein product is CASSVGGELFF.

The V and J genes are TRBV4-2 and TRBJ2-3, with 11 nucleotides matching TRBD2. Germline CDR1 LGHNA, CDR2 YNFKEQ. V was clipped by 4 bases and J by 1 base; unmatched bases: 4. This CDR3 has 16 residues. CDR3 protein: CASSPETSGGTDTQYF. DNA of the CDR3: TGTGCCAGCAGCCCGGAGACTAGCGGGGGCACAGATACGCAGTATTTT.

V and J are TRBV12-3 or TRBV12-4 and TRBJ1-1, with D possibly being TRBD1 (6 bases). The CDR3 has 13 residues. V lost 6 bases, J lost 1 base, and 9 bases lay in between. This CDR3 reads CASRSTGNTEAFF. Here the CDR3 DNA reads TGTGCCAGCAGGTCGACAGGGAACACTGAAGCTTTCTTT.

The V gene is TRBV5-4, the J gene TRBJ2-7; D might be TRBD2 (6 bases). With 5 bases removed from V and 0 bases from J, the gap between germline ends came to 18 bases. The CDR3 extends over 16 amino acids. Germline V gene data show CDR1 as SGHNT and CDR2 as YYREEE (reference sequence). CDR3: CASRKWASALSYEQYF. DNA of the CDR3: TGTGCCAGCAGGAAGTGGGCTAGCGCTCTCTCCTACGAGCAGTACTTC.